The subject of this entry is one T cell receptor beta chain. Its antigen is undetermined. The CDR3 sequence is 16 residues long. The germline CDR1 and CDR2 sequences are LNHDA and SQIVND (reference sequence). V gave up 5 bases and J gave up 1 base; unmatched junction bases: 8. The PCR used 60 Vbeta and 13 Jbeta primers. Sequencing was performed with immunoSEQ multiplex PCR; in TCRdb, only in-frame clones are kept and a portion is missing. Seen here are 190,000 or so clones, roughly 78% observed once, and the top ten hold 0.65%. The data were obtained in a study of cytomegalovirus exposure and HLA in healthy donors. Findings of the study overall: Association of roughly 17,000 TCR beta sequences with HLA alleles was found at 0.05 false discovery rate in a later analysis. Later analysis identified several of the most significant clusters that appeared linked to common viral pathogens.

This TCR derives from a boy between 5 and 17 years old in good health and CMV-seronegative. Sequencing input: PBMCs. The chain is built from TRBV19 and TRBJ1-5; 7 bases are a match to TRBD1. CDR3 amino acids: CASSFRQGASNQPQHF. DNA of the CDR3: TGTGCCAGTAGTTTTAGACAGGGCGCGAGCAATCAGCCCCAGCATTTT.